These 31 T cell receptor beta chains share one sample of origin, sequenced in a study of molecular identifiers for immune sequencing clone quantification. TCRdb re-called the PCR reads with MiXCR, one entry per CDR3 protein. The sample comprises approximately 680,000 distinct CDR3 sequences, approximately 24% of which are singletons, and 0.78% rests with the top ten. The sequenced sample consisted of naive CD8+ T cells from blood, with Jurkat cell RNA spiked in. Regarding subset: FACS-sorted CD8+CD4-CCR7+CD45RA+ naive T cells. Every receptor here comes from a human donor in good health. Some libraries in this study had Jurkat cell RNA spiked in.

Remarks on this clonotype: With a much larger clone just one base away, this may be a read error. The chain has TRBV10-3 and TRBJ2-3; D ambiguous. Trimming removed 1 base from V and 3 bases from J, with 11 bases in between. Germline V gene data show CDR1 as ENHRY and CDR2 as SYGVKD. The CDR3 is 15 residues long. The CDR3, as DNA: TGTGCCATCAGTGAGTTAGGCAGATCGACAGATACGCAGTATTTT. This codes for CAISELGRSTDTQYF.

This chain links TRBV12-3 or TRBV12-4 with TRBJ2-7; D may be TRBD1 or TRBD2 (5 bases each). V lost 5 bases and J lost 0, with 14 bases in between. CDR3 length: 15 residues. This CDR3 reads CASSPTRGNSYEQYF. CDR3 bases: TGTGCCAGCAGTCCCACGAGGGGAAACTCCTACGAGCAGTACTTC.

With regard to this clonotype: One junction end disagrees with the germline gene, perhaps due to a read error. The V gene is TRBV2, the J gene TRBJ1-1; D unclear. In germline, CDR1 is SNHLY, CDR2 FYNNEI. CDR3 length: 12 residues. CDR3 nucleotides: TGTGCCAGCAGTGAAGAAGACACTGGAGCTTTCTTT. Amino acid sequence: CASSEEDTGAFF.

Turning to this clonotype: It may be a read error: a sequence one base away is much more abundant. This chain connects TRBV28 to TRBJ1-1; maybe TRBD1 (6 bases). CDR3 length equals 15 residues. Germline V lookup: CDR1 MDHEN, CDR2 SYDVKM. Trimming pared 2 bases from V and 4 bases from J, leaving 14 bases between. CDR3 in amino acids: CASSLVQGLSTEAFF. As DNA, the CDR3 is TGTGCCAGCAGTTTAGTACAGGGCTTGAGCACTGAAGCTTTCTTT. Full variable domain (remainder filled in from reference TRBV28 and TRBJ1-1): DVKVTQSSRYLVKRTGEKVFLECVQDMDHENMFWYRQDPGLGLRLIYFSYDVKMKEKGDIPEGYSVSREKKERFSLILESASTNQTSMYLCASSLVQGLSTEAFFGQGTRLTVV.

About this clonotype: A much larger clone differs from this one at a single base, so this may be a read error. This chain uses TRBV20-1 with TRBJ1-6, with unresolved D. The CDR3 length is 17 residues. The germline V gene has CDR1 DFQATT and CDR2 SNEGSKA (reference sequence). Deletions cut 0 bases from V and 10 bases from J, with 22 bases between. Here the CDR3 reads CSARDLSGALNFSPLHF. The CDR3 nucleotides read TGCAGTGCTAGAGATTTGTCGGGAGCTCTCAATTTCTCACCCCTCCACTTT.

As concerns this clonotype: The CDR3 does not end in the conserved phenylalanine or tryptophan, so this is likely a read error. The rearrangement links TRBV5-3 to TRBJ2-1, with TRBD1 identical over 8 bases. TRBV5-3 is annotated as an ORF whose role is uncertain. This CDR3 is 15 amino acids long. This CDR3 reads CASSFTGGSYNEQFS. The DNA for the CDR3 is TGTGCCAGCAGCTTCACAGGGGGCTCCTACAATGAGCAGTTCTCC.

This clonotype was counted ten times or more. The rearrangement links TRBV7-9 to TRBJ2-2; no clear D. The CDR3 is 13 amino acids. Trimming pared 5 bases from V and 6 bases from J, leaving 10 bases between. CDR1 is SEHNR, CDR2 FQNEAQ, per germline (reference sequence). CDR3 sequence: CASSPPSAGELFF. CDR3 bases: TGTGCCAGCAGCCCCCCCTCTGCCGGGGAGCTGTTTTTT.

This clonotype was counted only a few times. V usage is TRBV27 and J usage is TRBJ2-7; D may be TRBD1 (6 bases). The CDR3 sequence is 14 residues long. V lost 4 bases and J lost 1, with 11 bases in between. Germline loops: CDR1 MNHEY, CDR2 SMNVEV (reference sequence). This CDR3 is CASSSHRESYEQYF. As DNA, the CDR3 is TGTGCCAGCAGTTCCCACAGGGAGTCCTACGAGCAGTACTTC.

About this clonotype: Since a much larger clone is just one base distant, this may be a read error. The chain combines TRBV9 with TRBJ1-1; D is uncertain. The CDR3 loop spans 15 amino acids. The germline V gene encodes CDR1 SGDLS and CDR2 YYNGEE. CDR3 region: CARSVDGRRDTEAFF. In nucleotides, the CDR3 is TGTGCCAGGAGCGTAGACGGGCGACGGGACACTGAAGCTTTCTTT.

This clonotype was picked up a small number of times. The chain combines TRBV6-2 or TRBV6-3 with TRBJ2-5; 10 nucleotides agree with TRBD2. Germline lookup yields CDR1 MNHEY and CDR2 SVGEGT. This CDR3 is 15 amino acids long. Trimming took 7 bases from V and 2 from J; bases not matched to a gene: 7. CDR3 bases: TGTGCCAGCAACCTACTAGCGGGGTATCAAGAGACCCAGTACTTC. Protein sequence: CASNLLAGYQETQYF.

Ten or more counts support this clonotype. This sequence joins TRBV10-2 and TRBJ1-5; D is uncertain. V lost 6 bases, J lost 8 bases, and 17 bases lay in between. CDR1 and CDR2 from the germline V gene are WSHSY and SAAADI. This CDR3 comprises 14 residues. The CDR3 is CASSENLQAEPQHF. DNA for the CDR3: TGCGCCAGCAGCGAGAATCTTCAGGCCGAGCCCCAGCATTTT.

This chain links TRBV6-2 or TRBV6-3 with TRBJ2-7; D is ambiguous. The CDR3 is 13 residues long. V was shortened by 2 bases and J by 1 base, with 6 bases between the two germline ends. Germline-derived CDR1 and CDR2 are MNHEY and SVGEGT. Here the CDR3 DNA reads TGTGCCAGCAGTTACCACAGATCCTACGAGCAGTACTTC. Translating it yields CASSYHRSYEQYF.

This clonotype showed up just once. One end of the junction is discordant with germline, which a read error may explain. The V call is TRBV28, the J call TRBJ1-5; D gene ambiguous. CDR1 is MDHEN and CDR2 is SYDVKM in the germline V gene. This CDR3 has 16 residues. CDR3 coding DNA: TGTGCCCGCAGTTACAGAACCGGGTTGGGCAATCCACCCCCGCATTTT. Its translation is CARSYRTGLGNPPPHF. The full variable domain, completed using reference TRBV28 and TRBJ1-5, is DVKVTQSSRYLVKRTGEKVFLECVQDMDHENMFWYRQDPGLGLRLIYFSYDVKMKEKGDIPEGYSVSREKKERFSLILESASTNQTSMYLCARSYRTGLGNPPPHFGDGTRLSIL.

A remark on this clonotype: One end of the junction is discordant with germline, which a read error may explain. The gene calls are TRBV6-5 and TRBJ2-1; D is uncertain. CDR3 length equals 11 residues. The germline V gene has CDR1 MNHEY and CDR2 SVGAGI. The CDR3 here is CASSTYNEQSF. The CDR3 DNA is TGTGCCAGCAGTACATACAATGAGCAGTCCTTC.

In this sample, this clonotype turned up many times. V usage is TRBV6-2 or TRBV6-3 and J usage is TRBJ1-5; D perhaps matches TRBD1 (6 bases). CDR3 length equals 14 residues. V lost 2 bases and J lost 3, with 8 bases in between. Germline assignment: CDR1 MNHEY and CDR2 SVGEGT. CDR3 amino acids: CASSYGQINQPQHF. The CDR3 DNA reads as TGTGCCAGCAGTTACGGACAGATCAATCAGCCCCAGCATTTT.

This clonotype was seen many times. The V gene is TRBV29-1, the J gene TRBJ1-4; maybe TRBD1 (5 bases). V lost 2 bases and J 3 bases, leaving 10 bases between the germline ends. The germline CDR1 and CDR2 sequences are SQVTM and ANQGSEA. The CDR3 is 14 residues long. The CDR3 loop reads CSVEPQGPNEKLFF. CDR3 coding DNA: TGCAGCGTTGAACCCCAGGGTCCTAATGAAAAACTGTTTTTT.

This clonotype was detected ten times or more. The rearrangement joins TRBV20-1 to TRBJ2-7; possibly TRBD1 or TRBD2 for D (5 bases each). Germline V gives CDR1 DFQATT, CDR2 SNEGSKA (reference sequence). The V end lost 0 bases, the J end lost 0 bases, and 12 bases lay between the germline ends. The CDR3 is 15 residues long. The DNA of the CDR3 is TGCAGTGCTAGAGATCTTGAGGGGAGCTCCTACGAGCAGTACTTC. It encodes CSARDLEGSSYEQYF.

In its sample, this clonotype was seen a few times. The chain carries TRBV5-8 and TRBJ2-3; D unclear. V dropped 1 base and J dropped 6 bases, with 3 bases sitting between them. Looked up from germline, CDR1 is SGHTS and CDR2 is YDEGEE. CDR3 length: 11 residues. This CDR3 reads CASSLYDTQYF. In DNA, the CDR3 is TGTGCCAGCAGCTTGTATGATACGCAGTATTTT.

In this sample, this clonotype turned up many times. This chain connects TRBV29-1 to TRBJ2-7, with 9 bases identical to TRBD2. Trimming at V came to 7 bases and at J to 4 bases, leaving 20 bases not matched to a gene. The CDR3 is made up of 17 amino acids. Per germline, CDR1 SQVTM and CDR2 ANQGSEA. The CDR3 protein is CSALGVSGSPRGYEQYF. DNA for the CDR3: TGCAGCGCTCTTGGGGTTAGCGGGAGCCCTAGAGGTTACGAGCAGTACTTC.

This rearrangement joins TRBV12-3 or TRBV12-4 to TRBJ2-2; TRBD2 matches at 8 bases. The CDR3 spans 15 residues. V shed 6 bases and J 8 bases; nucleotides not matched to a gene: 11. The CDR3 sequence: CASRLSGALRGELFF. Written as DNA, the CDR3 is TGTGCCAGCAGACTTAGCGGGGCGCTCCGTGGGGAGCTGTTTTTT.

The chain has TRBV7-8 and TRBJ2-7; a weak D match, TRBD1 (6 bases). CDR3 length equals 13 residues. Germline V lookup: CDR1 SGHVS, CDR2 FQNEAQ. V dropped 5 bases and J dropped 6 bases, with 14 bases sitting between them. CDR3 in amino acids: CASSKQGTGEQYF. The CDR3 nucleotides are TGTGCCAGCAGCAAACAGGGTACGGGCGAGCAGTACTTC.

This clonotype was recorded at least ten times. CDR3 in amino acids: CASSLEERTGYGYTF. The CDR3 DNA sequence: TGTGCCAGCAGCTTGGAGGAGCGGACAGGCTATGGCTACACCTTC. This chain links TRBV5-6 with TRBJ1-2; 7 bases match TRBD1. Germline V gene lookup returns CDR1 SGHDT and CDR2 YYEEEE. The CDR3 runs 15 residues. With V trimmed by 0 bases and J by 4 bases, 6 bases remained unmatched.

The CDR3 reads CASSQDFNRQGLTGNTIYF. The CDR3, as DNA: TGCGCCAGCAGCCAAGATTTTAACCGTCAGGGTTTAACTGGAAACACCATATATTTT. The chain combines TRBV4-3 with TRBJ1-3, with a tentative D call TRBD1 (5 bases). The germline gives CDR1 LGHNA, CDR2 YSLEER. Trimming cost V 0 bases and J 2 bases, with 20 bases left between them. This CDR3 is 19 amino acids long.

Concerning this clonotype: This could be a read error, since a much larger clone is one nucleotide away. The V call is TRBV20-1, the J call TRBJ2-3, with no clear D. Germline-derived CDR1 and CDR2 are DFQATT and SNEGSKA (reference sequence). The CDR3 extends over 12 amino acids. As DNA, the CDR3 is TGCAGTGCTAGTAGTAGCACAAATACGCAGTATTTT. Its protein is CSASSSTNTQYF.

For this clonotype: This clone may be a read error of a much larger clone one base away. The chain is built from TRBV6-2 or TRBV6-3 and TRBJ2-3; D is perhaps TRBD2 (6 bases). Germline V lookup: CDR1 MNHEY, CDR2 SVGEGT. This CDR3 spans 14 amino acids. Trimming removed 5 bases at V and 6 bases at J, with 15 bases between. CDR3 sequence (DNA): TGTGCCAGCAGTGTTGCGGGATCATACGATACGCAGTATTTT. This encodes CASSVAGSYDTQYF.

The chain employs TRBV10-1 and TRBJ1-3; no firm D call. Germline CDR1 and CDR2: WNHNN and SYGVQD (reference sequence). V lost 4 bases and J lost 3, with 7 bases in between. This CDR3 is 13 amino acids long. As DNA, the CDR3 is TGCGCCAGCAGTGGGACGTGTGGAAACACCATATATTTT. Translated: CASSGTCGNTIYF.

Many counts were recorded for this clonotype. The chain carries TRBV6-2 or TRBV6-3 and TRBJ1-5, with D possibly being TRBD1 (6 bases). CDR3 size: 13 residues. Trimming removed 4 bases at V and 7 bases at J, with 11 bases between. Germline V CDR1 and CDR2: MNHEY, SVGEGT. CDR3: CASSWRTGQPQHF. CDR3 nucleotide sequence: TGTGCCAGCAGTTGGAGAACAGGGCAGCCCCAGCATTTT.

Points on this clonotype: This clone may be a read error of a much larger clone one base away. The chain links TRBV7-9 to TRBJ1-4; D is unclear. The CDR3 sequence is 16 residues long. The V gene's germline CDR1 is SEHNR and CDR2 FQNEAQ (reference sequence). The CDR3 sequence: CAGSLSSDPEGEKLFF. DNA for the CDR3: TGTGCCGGCAGCTTATCGTCAGACCCCGAGGGTGAAAAACTGTTTTTT. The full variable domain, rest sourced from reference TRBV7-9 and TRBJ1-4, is DTGVSQNPRHKITKRGQNVTFRCDPISEHNRLYWYRQTLGQGPEFLTYFQNEAQLEKSRLLSDRFSAERPKGSFSTLEIQRTEQGDSAMYLCAGSLSSDPEGEKLFFGSGTQLSVL.

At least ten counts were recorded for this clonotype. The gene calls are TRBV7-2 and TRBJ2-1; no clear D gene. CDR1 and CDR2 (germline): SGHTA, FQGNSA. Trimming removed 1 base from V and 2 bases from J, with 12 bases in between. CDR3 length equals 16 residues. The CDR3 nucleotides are TGTGCCAGCAGCTTAGTATGGGAAGCTACCTACAATGAGCAGTTCTTC. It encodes CASSLVWEATYNEQFF.

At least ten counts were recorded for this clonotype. In DNA, the CDR3 is TGCGCCAGCAGCGTTTCACCGGGACTAGCTGCCGCAGATACGCAGTATTTT. It translates to CASSVSPGLAAADTQYF. V gene TRBV4-1 combines with J gene TRBJ2-3; TRBD2 agrees at 9 bases. CDR1 and CDR2 (germline): MGHRA, YSYEKL. This CDR3 contains 17 residues. V shed 5 bases, J shed 4 bases, and the junction held 13 bases outside the gene matches.

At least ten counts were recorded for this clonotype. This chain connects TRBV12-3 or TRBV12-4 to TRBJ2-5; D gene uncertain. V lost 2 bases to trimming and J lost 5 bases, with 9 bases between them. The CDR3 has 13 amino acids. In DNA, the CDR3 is TGTGCCAGCAGTTTACGGGTTGTCGAGACCCAGTACTTC. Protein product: CASSLRVVETQYF.